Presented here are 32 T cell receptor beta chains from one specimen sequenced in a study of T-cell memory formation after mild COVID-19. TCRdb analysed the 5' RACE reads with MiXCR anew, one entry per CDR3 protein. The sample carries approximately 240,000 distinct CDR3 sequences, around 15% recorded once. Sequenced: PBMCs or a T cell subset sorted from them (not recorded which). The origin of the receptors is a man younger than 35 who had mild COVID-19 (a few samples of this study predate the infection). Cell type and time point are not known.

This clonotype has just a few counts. The chain's CDR3 is CASSVATPSYEQYF. Here the CDR3 DNA reads TGTGCCAGCAGCGTAGCTACGCCTTCCTACGAGCAGTACTTC. The V call is TRBV9, the J call TRBJ2-7; D gene uncertain. The CDR3 is 14 amino acids. Trimming removed 0 bases from V and 1 base from J, with 8 bases in between. CDR1 SGDLS and CDR2 YYNGEE come from the germline V gene.

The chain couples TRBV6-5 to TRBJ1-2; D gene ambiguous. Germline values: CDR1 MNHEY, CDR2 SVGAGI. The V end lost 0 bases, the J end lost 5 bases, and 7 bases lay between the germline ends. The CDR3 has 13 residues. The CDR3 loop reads CASSYSAGYGYTF. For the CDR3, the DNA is TGTGCCAGCAGTTACTCGGCCGGTTATGGCTACACCTTC.

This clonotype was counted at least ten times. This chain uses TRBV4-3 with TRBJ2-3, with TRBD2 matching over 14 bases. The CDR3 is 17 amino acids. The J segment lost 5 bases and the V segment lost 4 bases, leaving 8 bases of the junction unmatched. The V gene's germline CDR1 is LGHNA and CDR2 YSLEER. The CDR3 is CASSLLTSGGVVDTQYF. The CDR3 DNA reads TGCGCCAGCAGCCTTTTGACTAGCGGGGGGGTAGTAGATACGCAGTATTTT.

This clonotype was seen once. The CDR3 DNA sequence: TGTGCCAGCAGCTGGGGCCAGACCGAGCAGTACTTC. It encodes CASSWGQTEQYF. J is TRBJ2-7 and V is TRBV5-6, with a possible D match to TRBD1 (5 bases). CDR3 length: 12 residues. Between the trimmed V and J ends, which lost 3 bases and 6 bases, there was a span of 10 bases. Germline CDR1 is SGHDT and CDR2 is YYEEEE.

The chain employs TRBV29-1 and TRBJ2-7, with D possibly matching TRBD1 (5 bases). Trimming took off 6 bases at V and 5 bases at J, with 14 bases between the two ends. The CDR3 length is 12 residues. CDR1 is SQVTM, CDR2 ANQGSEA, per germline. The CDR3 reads CSVAQGPHEQYF. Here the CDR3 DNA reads TGCAGCGTCGCTCAGGGTCCCCACGAGCAGTACTTC.

The CDR3 is CASSLVTGGPNEQFF. The CDR3, as DNA: TGCGCCAGCAGCTTGGTAACGGGGGGGCCCAATGAGCAGTTCTTC. The V and J genes are TRBV5-1 and TRBJ2-1; TRBD2 aligns across 8 bases. Trimming removed 0 bases from V and 6 bases from J; junction bases left unmatched: 5. Germline assignment: CDR1 SGHRS and CDR2 YFSETQ. This CDR3 is 15 amino acids long.

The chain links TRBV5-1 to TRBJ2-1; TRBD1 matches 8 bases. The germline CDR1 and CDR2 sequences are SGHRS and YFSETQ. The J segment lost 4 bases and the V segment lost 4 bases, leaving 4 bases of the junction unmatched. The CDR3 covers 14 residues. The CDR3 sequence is CASSQGASYNEQFF. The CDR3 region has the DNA TGCGCCAGCAGCCAGGGGGCGTCATACAATGAGCAGTTCTTC.

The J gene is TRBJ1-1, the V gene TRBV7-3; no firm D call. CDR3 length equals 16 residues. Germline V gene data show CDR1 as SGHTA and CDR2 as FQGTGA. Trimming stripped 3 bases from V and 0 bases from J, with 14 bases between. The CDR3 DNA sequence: TGTGCCAGCAGCTTTATTCCAGTCTCGATGAACACTGAAGCTTTCTTT. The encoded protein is CASSFIPVSMNTEAFF.

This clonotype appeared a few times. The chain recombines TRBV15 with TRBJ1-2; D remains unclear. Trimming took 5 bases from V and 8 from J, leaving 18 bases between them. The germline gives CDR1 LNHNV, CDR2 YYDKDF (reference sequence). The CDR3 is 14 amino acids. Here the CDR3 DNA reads TGTGCCACCAGCTTCTGGGAGGCAGCGGGGGGCTACACCTTC. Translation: CATSFWEAAGGYTF. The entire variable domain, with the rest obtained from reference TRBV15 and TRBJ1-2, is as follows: DAMVIQNPRYQVTQFGKPVTLSCSQTLNHNVMYWYQQKSSQAPKLLFHYYDKDFNNEADTPDNFQSRRPNTSFCFLDIRSPGLGDTAMYLCATSFWEAAGGYTFGSGTRLTVV.

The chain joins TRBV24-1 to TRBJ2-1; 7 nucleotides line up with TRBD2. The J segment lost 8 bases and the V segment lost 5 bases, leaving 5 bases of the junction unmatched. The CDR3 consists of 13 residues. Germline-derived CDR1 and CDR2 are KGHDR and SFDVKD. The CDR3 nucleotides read TGTGCCACCAGTGGAGCGGGGTCCCATGAGCAGTTCTTC. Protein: CATSGAGSHEQFF.

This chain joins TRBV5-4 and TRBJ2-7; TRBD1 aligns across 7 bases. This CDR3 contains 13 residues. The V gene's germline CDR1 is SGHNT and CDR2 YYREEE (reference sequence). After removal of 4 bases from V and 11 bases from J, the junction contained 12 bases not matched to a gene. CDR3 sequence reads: CASSLGFDRVKYV. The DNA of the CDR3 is TGTGCCAGCAGCCTAGGATTCGACAGGGTGAAGTACGTC.

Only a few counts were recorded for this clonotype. CDR3 bases: TGTGCCAGCAGTGAACAGGGAGGAGGCACAGATACGCAGTATTTT. Protein: CASSEQGGGTDTQYF. The chain joins TRBV2 to TRBJ2-3, with D tentatively TRBD2 (6 bases). The CDR3 is 15 residues long. Trimming removed 2 bases at V and 1 base at J, with 10 bases between. Germline V gene data show CDR1 as SNHLY and CDR2 as FYNNEI.

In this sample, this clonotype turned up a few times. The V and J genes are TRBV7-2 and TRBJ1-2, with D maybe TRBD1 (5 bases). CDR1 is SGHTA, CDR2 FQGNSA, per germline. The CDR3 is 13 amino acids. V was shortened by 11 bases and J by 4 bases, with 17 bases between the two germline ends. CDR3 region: CASGDGDIYGYTF. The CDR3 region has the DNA TGTGCCTCGGGGGACGGCGACATCTATGGCTACACCTTC.

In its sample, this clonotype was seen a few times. The CDR3 nucleotides read TGTGCCAGCCAAAAAGGTACCTTCGCAGAGGGCTACACCTTC. Translating gives CASQKGTFAEGYTF. V is TRBV7-9 and J is TRBJ1-2, with D hard to call. V was shortened by 8 bases and J by 8 bases, with 21 bases between the two germline ends. The CDR3 is 14 residues long. The germline V gene has CDR1 SEHNR and CDR2 FQNEAQ (reference sequence).

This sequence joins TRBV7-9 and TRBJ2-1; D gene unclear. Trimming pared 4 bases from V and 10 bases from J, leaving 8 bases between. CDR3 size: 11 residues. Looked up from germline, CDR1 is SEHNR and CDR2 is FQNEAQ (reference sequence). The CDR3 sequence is CASSSGSEQFF. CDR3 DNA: TGTGCCAGCAGCTCCGGGTCCGAGCAGTTCTTC. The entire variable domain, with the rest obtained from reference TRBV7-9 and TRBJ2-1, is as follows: DTGVSQNPRHKITKRGQNVTFRCDPISEHNRLYWYRQTLGQGPEFLTYFQNEAQLEKSRLLSDRFSAERPKGSFSTLEIQRTEQGDSAMYLCASSSGSEQFFGPGTRLTVL.

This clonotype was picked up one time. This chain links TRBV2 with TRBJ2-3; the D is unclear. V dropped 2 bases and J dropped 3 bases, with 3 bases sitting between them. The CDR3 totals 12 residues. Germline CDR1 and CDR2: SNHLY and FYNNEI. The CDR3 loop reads CASSERTDTQYF. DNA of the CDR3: TGTGCCAGCAGTGAAAGGACAGATACGCAGTATTTT.

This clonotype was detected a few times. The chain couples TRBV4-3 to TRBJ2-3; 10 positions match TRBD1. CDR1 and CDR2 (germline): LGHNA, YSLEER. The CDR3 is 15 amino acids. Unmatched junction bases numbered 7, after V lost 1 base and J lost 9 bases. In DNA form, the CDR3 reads TGCGCCAGCAGCCAAGCCGGGACAGGGGTAACGACGCAGTATTTT. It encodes CASSQAGTGVTTQYF.

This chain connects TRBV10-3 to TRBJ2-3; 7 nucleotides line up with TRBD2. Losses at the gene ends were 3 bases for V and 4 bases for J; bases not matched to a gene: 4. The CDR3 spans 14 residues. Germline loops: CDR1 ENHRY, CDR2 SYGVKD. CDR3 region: CAISDRGVPDTQYF. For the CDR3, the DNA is TGTGCCATCAGTGATCGGGGGGTCCCAGATACGCAGTATTTT.

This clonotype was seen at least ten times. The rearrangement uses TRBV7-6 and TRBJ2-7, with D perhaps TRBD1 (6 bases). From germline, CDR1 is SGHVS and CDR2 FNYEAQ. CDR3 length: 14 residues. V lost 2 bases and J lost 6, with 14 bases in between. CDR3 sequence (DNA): TGTGCCAGCAGCTTACTTCTTAGAGGGGGCGAGCAGTACGTC. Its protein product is CASSLLLRGGEQYV.

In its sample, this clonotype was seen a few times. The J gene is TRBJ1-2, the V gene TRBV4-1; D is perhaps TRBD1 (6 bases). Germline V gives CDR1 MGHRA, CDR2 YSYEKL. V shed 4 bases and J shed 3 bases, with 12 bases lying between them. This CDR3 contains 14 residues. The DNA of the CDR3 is TGCGCCAGCAGCCGCCTTAGGGGGGACTATGGCTACACCTTC. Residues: CASSRLRGDYGYTF.

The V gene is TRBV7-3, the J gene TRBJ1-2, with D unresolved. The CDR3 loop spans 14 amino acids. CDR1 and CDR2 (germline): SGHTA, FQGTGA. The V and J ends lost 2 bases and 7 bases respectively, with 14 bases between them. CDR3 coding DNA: TGTGCCAGCAGCTTAGACGGACCGGGCTCTGGCTACACCTTC. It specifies CASSLDGPGSGYTF. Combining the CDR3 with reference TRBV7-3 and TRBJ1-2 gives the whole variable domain GAGVSQTPSNKVTEKGKYVELRCDPISGHTALYWYRQSLGQGPEFLIYFQGTGAADDSGLPNDRFFAVRPEGSVSTLKIQRTERGDSAVYLCASSLDGPGSGYTFGSGTRLTVV.

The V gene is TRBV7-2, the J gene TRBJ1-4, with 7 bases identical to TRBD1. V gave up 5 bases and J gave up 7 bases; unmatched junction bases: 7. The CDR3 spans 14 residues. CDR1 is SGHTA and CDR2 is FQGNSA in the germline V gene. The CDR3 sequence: CASSPDRSGEKLFF. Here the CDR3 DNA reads TGTGCCAGCAGCCCGGACAGGTCGGGTGAAAAACTGTTTTTT.

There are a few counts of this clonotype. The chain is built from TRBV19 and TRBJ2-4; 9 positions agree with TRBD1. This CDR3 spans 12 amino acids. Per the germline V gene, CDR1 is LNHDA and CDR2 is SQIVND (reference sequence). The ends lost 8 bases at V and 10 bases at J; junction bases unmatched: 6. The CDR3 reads CASDSGQGIQYF. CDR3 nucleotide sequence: TGTGCCAGTGACTCGGGACAGGGAATTCAGTACTTC.

The CDR3 DNA sequence: TGCGCCAGCAGCTTGTGGTACAGGACCTCTGGAAACACCATATATTTT. Translating it yields CASSLWYRTSGNTIYF. The chain links TRBV5-1 to TRBJ1-3, with D perhaps TRBD1 (5 bases). This CDR3 comprises 16 residues. The germline gives CDR1 SGHRS, CDR2 YFSETQ. Trimming pared 1 base from V and 0 bases from J, leaving 11 bases between.

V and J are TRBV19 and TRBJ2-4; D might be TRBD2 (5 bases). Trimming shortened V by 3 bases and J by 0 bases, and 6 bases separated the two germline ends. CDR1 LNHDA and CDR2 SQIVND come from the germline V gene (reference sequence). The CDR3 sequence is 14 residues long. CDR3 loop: CASSIGVAKNIQYF. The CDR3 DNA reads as TGTGCCAGTAGTATCGGGGTAGCCAAAAACATTCAGTACTTC.

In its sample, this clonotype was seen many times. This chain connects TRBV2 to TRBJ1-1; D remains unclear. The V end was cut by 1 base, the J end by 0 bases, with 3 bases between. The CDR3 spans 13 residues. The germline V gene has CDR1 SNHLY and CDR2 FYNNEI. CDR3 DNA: TGTGCCAGCAGTGAAGGCGTGAACACTGAAGCTTTCTTT. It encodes CASSEGVNTEAFF.

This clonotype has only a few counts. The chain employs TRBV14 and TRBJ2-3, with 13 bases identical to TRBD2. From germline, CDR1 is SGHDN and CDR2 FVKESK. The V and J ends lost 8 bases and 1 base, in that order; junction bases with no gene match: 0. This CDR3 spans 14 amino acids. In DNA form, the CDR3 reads TGTGCCAGCGGACTAGCGGGGGGCACAGATACGCAGTATTTT. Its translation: CASGLAGGTDTQYF.

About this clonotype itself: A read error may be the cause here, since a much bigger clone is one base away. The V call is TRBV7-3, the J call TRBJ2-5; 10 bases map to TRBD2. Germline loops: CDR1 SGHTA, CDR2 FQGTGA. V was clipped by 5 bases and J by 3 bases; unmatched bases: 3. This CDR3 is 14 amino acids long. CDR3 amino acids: CASSQLAGKETQYF. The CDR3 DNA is TGTGCCAGCAGCCAACTAGCGGGGAAAGAGACCCAGTACTTC.

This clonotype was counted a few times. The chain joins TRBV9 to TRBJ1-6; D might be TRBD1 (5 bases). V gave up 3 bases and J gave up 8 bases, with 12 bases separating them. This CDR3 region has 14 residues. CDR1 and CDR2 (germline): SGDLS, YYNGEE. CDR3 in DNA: TGTGCCAGCAGCGCGGACTGGGGGGATTCACCCCTCCACTTT. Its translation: CASSADWGDSPLHF.

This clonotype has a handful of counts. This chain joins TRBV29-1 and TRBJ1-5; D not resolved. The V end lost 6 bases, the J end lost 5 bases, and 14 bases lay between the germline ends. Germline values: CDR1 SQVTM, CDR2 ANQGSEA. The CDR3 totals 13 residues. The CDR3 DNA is TGCAGCGTCCGAATAAACCTGGATCAGCCCCAGCATTTT. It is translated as CSVRINLDQPQHF.

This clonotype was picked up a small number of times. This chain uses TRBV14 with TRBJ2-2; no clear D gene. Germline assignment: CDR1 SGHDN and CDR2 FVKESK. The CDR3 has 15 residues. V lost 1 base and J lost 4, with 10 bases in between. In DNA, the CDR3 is TGTGCCAGCAGCCAAGTGCAGGCGCTCACCGGGGAGCTGTTTTTT. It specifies CASSQVQALTGELFF.

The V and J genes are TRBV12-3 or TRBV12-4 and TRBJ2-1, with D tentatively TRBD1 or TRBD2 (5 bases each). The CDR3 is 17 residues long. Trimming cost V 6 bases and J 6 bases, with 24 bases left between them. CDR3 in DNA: TGTGCCAGCAGATCAGGCCTAATCCGGGACCCAGCCAATGAGCAGTTCTTC. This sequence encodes CASRSGLIRDPANEQFF.